The 32 T cell receptor beta chains reported below all come from one sample, sequenced in a study of T cell responses to AZD1222 COVID-19 vaccine (dated by TCRdb to about 2021). Libraries came from the immunoSEQ multiplex PCR assay. The clones in this table, taken by TCRdb from immuneACCESS, are in-frame only. Not every clone is retained; where verified, under half of the shortfall comes from an unresolved V gene, and the cause of the rest is unknown. In all, the sample holds approximately 130,000 clones, and around 90% of those were seen once. The ten top clones hold 5% to 7% of the sample. In light of the paper, this sample's time point label describes: about 28 days (+/-7) after the second vaccine dose. The sequencing here drew on peripheral blood, taken 28 days after the second AZD1222 dose. The receptor source for this set is an adult who received the AZD1222 COVID-19 vaccine.

The chain carries TRBV15 and TRBJ2-1, with TRBD2 matching over 9 bases. Germline CDR1 LNHNV, CDR2 YYDKDF (reference sequence). The trim removed 4 bases at V and 7 bases at J, leaving 8 bases unmatched. The CDR3 extends over 15 amino acids. CDR3 sequence: CATSKLTGLANEQFF. CDR3 sequence (DNA): TGTGCCACCAGCAAACTTACGGGACTAGCTAATGAGCAGTTCTTC.

The genes are TRBV3-1 (or the pseudogene TRBV3-2) and TRBJ2-7, with a possible D match to TRBD2 (5 bases). V was trimmed by 0 bases and J by 2 bases, leaving 8 bases between them. Germline V gene data show CDR1 as LGHDT and CDR2 as YNNKEL (reference sequence). The CDR3 is 14 residues long. CDR3 sequence reads: CASSQDHGTYEQYF. The CDR3 DNA sequence: TGTGCCAGCAGCCAAGATCACGGGACCTACGAGCAGTACTTC.

The chain links TRBV9 to TRBJ2-7; weak D call: TRBD1 (6 bases). There are 13 residues in the CDR3. CDR1 is SGDLS and CDR2 is YYNGEE in the germline V gene. The V and J ends lost 3 bases and 4 bases respectively, with 11 bases between them. The CDR3 nucleotides read TGTGCCAGCAGCGCAGAACAGGGTTACGAGCAGTACTTC. It codes for CASSAEQGYEQYF.

V usage is TRBV6-5 and J usage is TRBJ1-4; 11 bases are a match to TRBD1. Trimming took 6 bases from V and 8 from J; bases not matched to a gene: 5. The CDR3 spans 14 residues. Germline-derived CDR1 and CDR2 are MNHEY and SVGAGI. CDR3 nucleotide sequence: TGTGCCAGCAGGAGGACAGGGGGCTTGGAAAAACTGTTTTTT. It specifies CASRRTGGLEKLFF.

The chain joins TRBV10-3 to TRBJ2-5; no firm D call. CDR3 size: 14 residues. The germline V and J ends were trimmed by 0 bases and 5 bases, with 10 bases remaining between them. CDR1 and CDR2 (germline): ENHRY, SYGVKD. The CDR3: CAISESIVGETQYF. The CDR3 bases are TGTGCCATCAGTGAGTCGATCGTCGGGGAGACCCAGTACTTC.

This sequence joins TRBV29-1 and TRBJ2-5; D ambiguous. The V end was cut by 1 base, the J end by 4 bases, with 10 bases between. CDR1 and CDR2 (germline): SQVTM, ANQGSEA. The CDR3 is made up of 13 amino acids. CDR3 loop: CSVEVGRRETQYF. CDR3 nucleotides: TGCAGCGTTGAAGTGGGCAGGCGAGAGACCCAGTACTTC.

The V gene is TRBV3-1 (or the pseudogene TRBV3-2), the J gene TRBJ2-5; D remains unclear. The germline CDR1 and CDR2 sequences are LGHDT and YNNKEL (reference sequence). Between the trimmed V and J ends, which lost 1 base and 7 bases, there was a span of 13 bases. This CDR3 is 14 amino acids long. CDR3 residues: CASSQVSQEGTQYF. Written as DNA, the CDR3 is TGTGCCAGCAGCCAAGTCTCCCAGGAAGGGACCCAGTACTTC.

The chain uses TRBV6-1 and TRBJ2-3; D might be TRBD2 (6 bases). Between the trimmed V and J ends, which lost 2 bases and 1 base, there was a span of 10 bases. CDR3 length equals 15 residues. Germline CDR1 reads MNHNS; CDR2 reads SASEGT. CDR3 DNA: TGTGCCAGCAGTGAACAGCCTAGCGGCACAGATACGCAGTATTTT. Protein: CASSEQPSGTDTQYF.

The CDR3 DNA is TGTGCCAGCAGCTTAGGGCGGCCCCCGGACACCATATATTTT. Amino acid sequence: CASSLGRPPDTIYF. This chain connects TRBV7-8 to TRBJ1-3; no clear D. Germline V gene sequence: CDR1 SGHVS, CDR2 FQNEAQ. This CDR3 region has 14 residues. V was clipped by 1 base and J by 8 bases, with 12 bases between them. Based on the CDR3 plus reference TRBV7-8 and TRBJ1-3, the full variable domain is GAGVSQSPRYKVAKRGQDVALRCDPISGHVSLFWYQQALGQGPEFLTYFQNEAQLDKSGLPSDRFFAERPEGSVSTLKIQRTQQEDSAVYLCASSLGRPPDTIYFGEGSWLTVV.

This clone was seen just once. V usage is TRBV19 and J usage is TRBJ2-1; maybe TRBD1 (5 bases). The CDR3 length is 15 residues. Trimming took off 1 base at V and 0 bases at J, with 7 bases between the two ends. Per the germline V gene, CDR1 is LNHDA and CDR2 is SQIVND (reference sequence). Here the CDR3 DNA reads TGTGCCAGTAGTATAGGGCAGGGCTCCTACAATGAGCAGTTCTTC. This gives the protein CASSIGQGSYNEQFF.

This chain links TRBV27 with TRBJ2-7; 7 bases match TRBD2. The ends lost 6 bases at V and 3 bases at J; junction bases unmatched: 8. Looked up from germline, CDR1 is MNHEY and CDR2 is SMNVEV (reference sequence). This CDR3 is built from 14 residues. The CDR3, as DNA: TGTGCCAGCAGCCCAACGCTAGCGGTCTACGAGCAGTACTTC. Amino acid sequence: CASSPTLAVYEQYF.

V gene TRBV30 combines with J gene TRBJ2-2; D may be TRBD1 or TRBD2 (5 bases each). V was cut by 2 bases and J by 2 bases, with 12 bases left in between. Germline assignment: CDR1 GTSNPN and CDR2 SVGIG (reference sequence). CDR3 length: 15 residues. The CDR3 DNA follows: TGTGCCTGGAGTAGAGGGGCGGAAAACACCGGGGAGCTGTTTTTT. Translated: CAWSRGAENTGELFF. Filled out from reference TRBV30 and TRBJ2-2, the complete variable domain reads SQTIHQWPATLVQPVGSPLSLECTVEGTSNPNLYWYRQAAGRGLQLLFYSVGIGQISSEVPQNLSASRPQDRQFILSSKKLLLSDSGFYLCAWSRGAENTGELFFGEGSRLTVL.

This clone was seen just once. The chain is built from TRBV12-3 or TRBV12-4 and TRBJ2-1, with D tentatively TRBD1 (5 bases). The CDR3 runs to 13 residues. The ends were cut back, 7 bases at V and 5 bases at J, with 12 bases in the middle. CDR3 in amino acids: CASTPDSNNEQFF. In DNA form, the CDR3 reads TGTGCCAGCACCCCCGACAGTAACAATGAGCAGTTCTTC.

J is TRBJ2-2 and V is TRBV7-2; D possibly corresponds to TRBD1 (6 bases). The CDR3 extends over 15 amino acids. CDR1 is SGHTA, CDR2 FQGNSA, per germline. The germline V and J ends were trimmed by 1 base and 5 bases, with 11 bases remaining between them. CDR3 in amino acids: CASSLVAGVTGELFF. CDR3 bases: TGTGCCAGCAGCTTAGTGGCAGGGGTGACCGGGGAGCTGTTTTTT.

The chain joins TRBV5-1 to TRBJ2-3; TRBD2 aligns across 7 bases. The CDR3 loop spans 15 amino acids. V was pared by 0 bases and J by 4 bases, with 5 bases of the junction left unmatched. CDR1 and CDR2 (germline): SGHRS, YFSETQ. CDR3 region: CASSLVGGAADTQYF. Written as DNA, the CDR3 is TGCGCCAGCAGCTTGGTGGGAGGGGCCGCAGATACGCAGTATTTT.

This clone was counted between two and nine times. This chain connects TRBV7-2 to TRBJ2-5, with D perhaps TRBD2 (5 bases). The CDR3 spans 12 residues. V lost 5 bases and J lost 1, with 5 bases in between. Germline V CDR1 and CDR2: SGHTA, FQGNSA. This CDR3 reads CASSAGQETQYF. The CDR3 DNA reads TGTGCCAGCAGCGCGGGCCAAGAGACCCAGTACTTC.

The chain joins TRBV5-4 to TRBJ2-7; D is perhaps TRBD1 (5 bases). The CDR3 sequence is 14 residues long. Germline loops: CDR1 SGHNT, CDR2 YYREEE (reference sequence). Trimming pared 4 bases from V and 2 bases from J, leaving 13 bases between. The chain's CDR3 is CASSPDRGPYEQYF. The CDR3 DNA is TGTGCCAGCAGCCCCGACAGAGGCCCCTACGAGCAGTACTTC.

This chain connects TRBV7-8 to TRBJ2-4; 12 nucleotides match TRBD2. V was clipped by 1 base and J by 2 bases; unmatched bases: 12. Germline assignment: CDR1 SGHVS and CDR2 FQNEAQ. There are 20 residues in the CDR3. The CDR3 region is CASSLVRLAGEMGTKNIQYF. The CDR3 coding sequence is TGTGCCAGCAGCTTAGTCCGACTAGCGGGAGAAATGGGAACCAAAAACATTCAGTACTTC.

The chain uses TRBV7-8 and TRBJ1-4; D is ambiguous. Trimming removed 0 bases from V and 6 bases from J, with 8 bases in between. Germline lookup yields CDR1 SGHVS and CDR2 FQNEAQ. This CDR3 region has 14 residues. DNA of the CDR3: TGTGCCAGCAGCTTAGCGGTGGGGTATGAAAAACTGTTTTTT. This gives the protein CASSLAVGYEKLFF.

The chain combines TRBV5-6 with TRBJ1-5; TRBD1 agrees at 7 bases. The CDR3 has 15 amino acids. CDR1 and CDR2 (germline): SGHDT, YYEEEE. The ends lost 3 bases at V and 5 bases at J; junction bases unmatched: 8. The CDR3 spells CASSSSGQIYQPQHF. In nucleotides, the CDR3 is TGTGCCAGCAGCTCATCGGGACAGATTTATCAGCCCCAGCATTTT. The entire variable domain, with the rest obtained from reference TRBV5-6 and TRBJ1-5, is as follows: DAGVTQSPTHLIKTRGQQVTLRCSPKSGHDTVSWYQQALGQGPQFIFQYYEEEERQRGNFPDRFSGHQFPNYSSELNVNALLLGDSALYLCASSSSGQIYQPQHFGDGTRLSIL.

V gene TRBV7-9 combines with J gene TRBJ2-1, with 10 bases lining up with TRBD2. With V trimmed by 5 bases and J by 8 bases, 12 bases remained unmatched. Germline V gene data show CDR1 as SEHNR and CDR2 as FQNEAQ (reference sequence). CDR3 size: 16 residues. The CDR3 DNA is TGTGCCAGCAGCCGCGGGCTAGCGGGGGCCCCCCATGAGCAGTTCTTC. The encoded protein is CASSRGLAGAPHEQFF.

This clone has only one observation. The CDR3 region is CASSRPGAHTGELFF. For the CDR3, the DNA is TGTGCCAGTAGCCGACCAGGGGCTCACACCGGGGAGCTGTTTTTT. This chain uses TRBV19 with TRBJ2-2, with a weak D call TRBD1 (6 bases). CDR3 size: 15 residues. Germline V CDR1 and CDR2: LNHDA, SQIVND (reference sequence). The V end was cut by 6 bases, the J end by 3 bases, with 14 bases between.

V usage is TRBV5-6 and J usage is TRBJ1-4; D gene ambiguous. CDR1 and CDR2 (germline): SGHDT, YYEEEE. V shed 0 bases and J shed 10 bases, with 7 bases lying between them. The CDR3 covers 12 residues. The CDR3 here is CASSLERGKLFF. The CDR3 DNA is TGTGCCAGCAGCTTGGAACGGGGAAAACTGTTTTTT.

The CDR3: CASSLLLVGAPHNEQFF. CDR3 nucleotides: TGTGCCAGCAGTTTATTACTGGTGGGGGCCCCCCACAATGAGCAGTTCTTC. This chain links TRBV27 with TRBJ2-1, with D perhaps matching TRBD1 (6 bases). The CDR3 consists of 17 residues. Between the trimmed V and J ends, which lost 1 base and 5 bases, there was a span of 18 bases. Germline CDR1 reads MNHEY; CDR2 reads SMNVEV (reference sequence).

The chain has TRBV7-9 and TRBJ2-2, with D possibly being TRBD1 or TRBD2 (5 bases each). This CDR3 contains 16 residues. From germline, CDR1 is SEHNR and CDR2 FQNEAQ (reference sequence). Trimming removed 0 bases at V and 6 bases at J, with 14 bases between. The CDR3 reads CASSLAIGGSAGELFF. Here the CDR3 DNA reads TGTGCCAGCAGCTTAGCGATTGGGGGAAGCGCCGGGGAGCTGTTTTTT.

On this clone: One end of the junction is discordant with germline, which a read error may explain. The gene calls are TRBV7-7 and TRBJ2-2, with 9 bases that match TRBD1. The CDR3 is made up of 16 amino acids. Germline CDR1 reads SSHAT; CDR2 reads FNYEAQ (reference sequence). Written as DNA, the CDR3 is TGTGCTAGCAGCTTTGGACAGGGGAGAAACACCGGGGAGCTGTTTTTT. Its translation: CASSFGQGRNTGELFF. Variable domain in full (rest from reference TRBV7-7 and TRBJ2-2): GAGVSQSPRYKVTKRGQDVTLRCDPISSHATLYWYQQALGQGPEFLTYFNYEAQPDKSGLPSDRFSAERPEGSISTLTIQRTEQRDSAMYRCASSFGQGRNTGELFFGEGSRLTVL.

V and J are TRBV10-1 and TRBJ1-4; 7 bases agree with TRBD1. The CDR3 is 15 amino acids. V was clipped by 4 bases and J by 8 bases; unmatched bases: 10. Per the germline V gene, CDR1 is WNHNN and CDR2 is SYGVQD (reference sequence). CDR3 DNA: TGCGCCAGCAGTGGCCCGACAGGGTTGAGGGAAAAACTGTTTTTT. Residues: CASSGPTGLREKLFF.

The CDR3 region has the DNA TGTGCCAGCAGTTTCTTGGGTCTACCTTTCTTT. Translating gives CASSFLGLPFF. The V gene is TRBV12-3 or TRBV12-4, the J gene TRBJ1-1; D unclear. The CDR3 spans 11 residues. Trimming took 3 bases from V and 12 from J, leaving 11 bases between them.

The chain is built from TRBV7-2 and TRBJ2-7, with 10 bases lining up with TRBD1. This CDR3 has 14 amino acids. Germline lookup yields CDR1 SGHTA and CDR2 FQGNSA. After removal of 1 base from V and 4 bases from J, the junction contained 1 base not matched to a gene. The CDR3 DNA reads TGTGCCAGCAGCTTAGGGGGACAGGGGTACGAGCAGTACTTC. It encodes CASSLGGQGYEQYF.

The chain recombines TRBV30 with TRBJ1-4, with D perhaps matching TRBD1 (5 bases). Germline CDR1 reads GTSNPN; CDR2 reads SVGIG (reference sequence). V lost 8 bases to trimming and J lost 0 bases, with 13 bases between them. The CDR3 has 14 residues. The DNA for the CDR3 is TGTGCCCAAGCTGGAGGGGCAACTAATGAAAAACTGTTTTTT. Its translation: CAQAGGATNEKLFF.

This clone has just one count. This chain uses TRBV6-1 with TRBJ2-7, with D unclear. Germline-derived CDR1 and CDR2 are MNHNS and SASEGT. The CDR3 is 13 residues long. Trimming shortened V by 3 bases and J by 4 bases, and 10 bases separated the two germline ends. The CDR3 spells CASSESTKYEQYF. The DNA for the CDR3 is TGTGCCAGCAGTGAGTCTACGAAGTACGAGCAGTACTTC.

The chain uses TRBV19 and TRBJ1-2; D remains unclear. Per the germline V gene, CDR1 is LNHDA and CDR2 is SQIVND (reference sequence). V was pared by 3 bases and J by 4 bases, with 9 bases between. The CDR3 is made up of 13 amino acids. Here the CDR3 DNA reads TGTGCCAGTAGTATTGGGCAGGTCTATGGCTACACCTTC. This encodes CASSIGQVYGYTF.